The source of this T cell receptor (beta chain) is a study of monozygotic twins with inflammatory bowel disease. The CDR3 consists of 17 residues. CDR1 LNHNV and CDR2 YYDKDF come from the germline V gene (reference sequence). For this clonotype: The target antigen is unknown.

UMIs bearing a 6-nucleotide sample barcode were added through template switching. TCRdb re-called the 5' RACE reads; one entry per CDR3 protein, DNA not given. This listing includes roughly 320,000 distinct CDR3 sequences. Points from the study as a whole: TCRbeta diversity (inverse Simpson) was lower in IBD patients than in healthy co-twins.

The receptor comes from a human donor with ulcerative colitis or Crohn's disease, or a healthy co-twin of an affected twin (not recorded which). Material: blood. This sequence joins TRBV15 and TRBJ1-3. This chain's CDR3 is CATSRDVRLASGNTIYF.